A single sample gave rise to the 21 T cell receptor beta chains below, sequenced in a study of persistence of HIV-infected CD4 T cells. The immunoSEQ assay was version 4, run in survey mode. TCRdb's table, derived via immunoSEQ multiplex PCR, lists solely in-frame clones and lacks some. The repertoire consists of under 40,000 clones, with 65% to 90% occurring once and the leading ten covering more than 15%. The stimulus was an HIV-1 Gag 15-mer peptide pool, 0.85 to 1 ug/peptide/mL. CD40L-negative CD69-negative CD45RO-high memory CD4+ T cells were sorted as populations depleted of antigen-responding cells. The antigens these receptors bind are not known. The material was CD4+ T cells sorted from PBMCs after approximately 20-hour stimulation, obtained from a patient who received antiretroviral therapy. The receptors derive from an adult woman with HIV who was CMV-seropositive.

This chain joins TRBV29-1 and TRBJ2-2; 8 bases map to TRBD1. CDR1 and CDR2 (germline): SQVTM, ANQGSEA. Unmatched junction bases numbered 9, after V lost 5 bases and J lost 1 base. This CDR3 region has 16 residues. The CDR3 region has the DNA TGCAGCGTTAAGTACCCGGGACAGGAGAACACCGGGGAGCTGTTTTTT. Translating it yields CSVKYPGQENTGELFF.

J is TRBJ2-5 and V is TRBV18, with 7 bases matching TRBD1. Germline trimming cut 5 bases from V and 2 bases from J; bases unmatched to any gene: 5. The CDR3 extends over 14 amino acids. The germline gives CDR1 KGHSH, CDR2 LQKENI. The CDR3 DNA is TGTGCCAGCTCATCAAGACAGGGACAAGAGACCCAGTACTTC. Its translation is CASSSRQGQETQYF. Together with reference TRBV18 and TRBJ2-5, the CDR3 gives the full variable domain: NAGVMQNPRHLVRRRGQEARLRCSPMKGHSHVYWYRQLPEEGLKFMVYLQKENIIDESGMPKERFSAEFPKEGPSILRIQQVVRGDSAAYFCASSSRQGQETQYFGPGTRLLVL.

This chain uses TRBV5-8 with TRBJ2-1, with 11 bases identical to TRBD2. This CDR3 is built from 15 residues. V lost 4 bases to trimming and J lost 5 bases; unmatched junction nucleotides: 5. Germline loops: CDR1 SGHTS, CDR2 YDEGEE. DNA for the CDR3: TGTGCCAGCAGCCGGGGACTAGCGGCCAACAATGAGCAGTTCTTC. Protein sequence: CASSRGLAANNEQFF.

The chain links TRBV19 to TRBJ1-3, with 7 nucleotides matching TRBD1. V shed 7 bases, J shed 0 bases, and the junction held 15 bases outside the gene matches. The CDR3 is made up of 18 amino acids. Germline V gene sequence: CDR1 LNHDA, CDR2 SQIVND (reference sequence). The CDR3, as DNA: TGTGCCAGTACCCAATCCTCCGGGACAGAGCCCTCTGGAAACACCATATATTTT. Protein sequence: CASTQSSGTEPSGNTIYF.

The chain carries TRBV6-1 and TRBJ2-7; D is undetermined. The germline V and J ends were trimmed by 1 base and 2 bases, with 15 bases remaining between them. This CDR3 region has 16 residues. Germline CDR1 and CDR2: MNHNS and SASEGT. CDR3 in amino acids: CASSEDRQVITYEQYF. The DNA for the CDR3 is TGTGCCAGCAGTGAAGATCGGCAGGTAATAACCTACGAGCAGTACTTC.

Concerning this clone itself: Germline is not matched at one junction end, which may reflect a read error. V and J are TRBV19 and TRBJ1-6; no clear D. The CDR3 sequence is 14 residues long. Germline V gene lookup returns CDR1 LNHDA and CDR2 SQIVND (reference sequence). The CDR3 loop is CASSMSEGLSPPHF. CDR3 nucleotide sequence: TGTGCCAGTAGTATGAGTGAGGGCCTTTCACCCCCCCACTTT.

The chain uses TRBV9 and TRBJ2-6; possible D gene TRBD2, 6 bases. The germline V gene encodes CDR1 SGDLS and CDR2 YYNGEE. Trimming removed 0 bases at V and 0 bases at J, with 25 bases between. This CDR3 spans 22 amino acids. CDR3 DNA: TGTGCCAGCAGCGTAGAGGGAACGGTGGCGGGGCGAATACTCTCTGGGGCCAACGTCCTGACTTTC. Translation: CASSVEGTVAGRILSGANVLTF.

The chain has TRBV29-1 and TRBJ1-2; TRBD1 aligns across 7 bases. Germline CDR1 and CDR2: SQVTM and ANQGSEA. The CDR3 has 13 amino acids. With V trimmed by 7 bases and J by 0 bases, 5 bases remained unmatched. The CDR3 spells CSARTGANYGYTF. The CDR3 DNA is TGCAGCGCCCGGACAGGAGCTAACTATGGCTACACCTTC.

CDR3 sequence: CASSSSGRGPGELFF. The DNA for the CDR3 is TGTGCCAGCAGTTCCAGCGGGAGGGGCCCCGGGGAGCTGTTTTTT. The V and J genes are TRBV28 and TRBJ2-2, with TRBD2 matching 10 bases. The CDR3 runs 15 residues. The V gene's germline CDR1 is MDHEN and CDR2 SYDVKM. J gave up 6 bases and V 4 bases, and 5 bases lay outside the gene matches.

The chain employs TRBV30 and TRBJ1-3; 9 nucleotides line up with TRBD1. The V segment lost 3 bases and the J segment 2 bases; nucleotides outside the gene matches: 2. Germline V CDR1 and CDR2: GTSNPN, SVGIG (reference sequence). There are 14 residues in the CDR3. CDR3 nucleotides: TGTGCCTGGAGCGGGGACAGGGCTGGAAACACCATATATTTT. Protein product: CAWSGDRAGNTIYF.

The V gene is TRBV27, the J gene TRBJ1-5; D ambiguous. The CDR3 sequence is 12 residues long. The V end lost 4 bases, the J end lost 6 bases, and 7 bases lay between the germline ends. Germline loops: CDR1 MNHEY, CDR2 SMNVEV (reference sequence). The CDR3 region has the DNA TGTGCCAGCAGTTCCGTTTTTCAGCCCCAGCATTTT. This gives the protein CASSSVFQPQHF.

This clone was seen a few times. The gene calls are TRBV7-2 and TRBJ1-1; D unclear. The ends were cut back, 1 base at V and 1 base at J, with 10 bases in the middle. Germline CDR1 is SGHTA and CDR2 is FQGNSA. The CDR3 runs 15 residues. The CDR3 protein is CASSLEIRPNTEAFF. Here the CDR3 DNA reads TGTGCCAGCAGCTTAGAGATCAGGCCGAACACTGAAGCTTTCTTT.

The chain has TRBV5-6 and TRBJ2-3; D is ambiguous. V dropped 0 bases and J dropped 10 bases, with 15 bases sitting between them. Germline CDR1 and CDR2: SGHDT and YYEEEE. The CDR3 sequence is 14 residues long. As DNA, the CDR3 is TGTGCCAGCAGCTTGGCTGCCTCGAAAGGGTCGCAGTATTTT. Translating gives CASSLAASKGSQYF. The whole variable domain, remainder taken from reference TRBV5-6 and TRBJ2-3, is DAGVTQSPTHLIKTRGQQVTLRCSPKSGHDTVSWYQQALGQGPQFIFQYYEEEERQRGNFPDRFSGHQFPNYSSELNVNALLLGDSALYLCASSLAASKGSQYFGPGTRLTVL.

This clone showed up just a few times. The chain is built from TRBV6-2 or TRBV6-3 and TRBJ1-5, with D hard to call. Trimming took off 0 bases at V and 4 bases at J, with 10 bases between the two ends. In germline, CDR1 is MNHEY, CDR2 SVGEGT. The CDR3 covers 15 residues. The CDR3 sequence: CASSYSLRRNQPQHF. As DNA, the CDR3 is TGTGCCAGCAGTTACTCTCTTCGACGTAATCAGCCCCAGCATTTT.

The rearrangement uses TRBV2 and TRBJ2-3; a possible D gene is TRBD2 (6 bases). This CDR3 is built from 15 residues. CDR1 and CDR2 from the germline V gene are SNHLY and FYNNEI. Trimming took off 3 bases at V and 1 base at J, with 11 bases between the two ends. The chain's CDR3 is CASSELGGGTDTQYF. CDR3 coding DNA: TGTGCCAGCAGTGAGTTGGGCGGGGGCACAGATACGCAGTATTTT.

The chain carries TRBV21-1 and TRBJ1-6. TRBV21-1 constitutes a pseudogene. This CDR3 region has 16 residues. CDR3 sequence: CASTKSNRASNSPLHF. CDR3 DNA sequence: TGTGCCAGCACCAAATCAAACCGGGCGAGTAATTCACCCCTCCACTTT.

V gene TRBV28 combines with J gene TRBJ1-1; D unclear. Between the trimmed V and J ends, which lost 2 bases and 4 bases, there was a span of 14 bases. The germline gives CDR1 MDHEN, CDR2 SYDVKM. The CDR3 is 15 residues long. CDR3 sequence reads: CASSLASTSFTEAFF. The CDR3 DNA reads TGTGCCAGCAGTTTAGCCAGTACTTCGTTCACTGAAGCTTTCTTT. The full variable domain, its missing parts supplied by reference TRBV28 and TRBJ1-1, is DVKVTQSSRYLVKRTGEKVFLECVQDMDHENMFWYRQDPGLGLRLIYFSYDVKMKEKGDIPEGYSVSREKKERFSLILESASTNQTSMYLCASSLASTSFTEAFFGQGTRLTVV.

The CDR3 nucleotides read TGTGCCAGCAGTTTAGCTAGGAACACTGAAGCTTTCTTT. Translation gives CASSLARNTEAFF. The chain combines TRBV12-3 or TRBV12-4 with TRBJ1-1; no firm D call. The CDR3 sequence is 13 residues long. Trimming pared 0 bases from V and 1 base from J, leaving 3 bases between.

In its sample, this clone was seen once. The chain employs TRBV24-1 and TRBJ2-5; no clear D gene. Germline assignment: CDR1 KGHDR and CDR2 SFDVKD. Trimming took off 3 bases at V and 5 bases at J, with 15 bases between the two ends. The CDR3 is made up of 15 amino acids. The DNA of the CDR3 is TGTGCCACCAGTGATCCTCTTCCCGGGTTGGAGACCCAGTACTTC. Residues: CATSDPLPGLETQYF.

The genes are TRBV19 and TRBJ1-3; D not resolved. Germline CDR1 LNHDA, CDR2 SQIVND (reference sequence). Trimming took off 5 bases at V and 0 bases at J, with 20 bases between the two ends. The CDR3 is made up of 18 amino acids. The CDR3 spells CASSPSADASRSGNTIYF. The CDR3 nucleotides are TGTGCCAGTAGTCCCTCCGCGGACGCATCCCGCTCTGGAAACACCATATATTTT. Together with reference TRBV19 and TRBJ1-3, the CDR3 gives the full variable domain: DGGITQSPKYLFRKEGQNVTLSCEQNLNHDAMYWYRQDPGQGLRLIYYSQIVNDFQKGDIAEGYSVSREKKESFPLTVTSAQKNPTAFYLCASSPSADASRSGNTIYFGEGSWLTVV.

This chain connects TRBV4-3 to TRBJ2-2; weak D call: TRBD2 (6 bases). CDR3 length: 14 residues. The ends were cut back, 2 bases at V and 5 bases at J, with 9 bases in the middle. Germline CDR1 reads LGHNA; CDR2 reads YSLEER. The CDR3 protein is CASSQNGGTGELFF. Written as DNA, the CDR3 is TGCGCCAGCAGCCAAAATGGAGGGACCGGGGAGCTGTTTTTT.